The 15 T cell receptor beta chains presented below share a single source sample, sequenced in a study of cytomegalovirus exposure and HLA in healthy donors. The PCR contained 60 Vbeta and 13 Jbeta primers. Generated by immunoSEQ multiplex PCR, the TCRdb table keeps only in-frame clones and is missing some. The sample includes over 100,000 clones, about two thirds of them seen just once. Specimen: PBMCs. The receptor source for this set is a woman between 65 and 79 years old in good health and CMV-seropositive.

The rearrangement uses TRBV2 and TRBJ2-5; tentative D call: TRBD2 (6 bases). CDR3 size: 13 residues. Germline assignment: CDR1 SNHLY and CDR2 FYNNEI. Trimming took 8 bases from V and 7 from J, leaving 17 bases between them. CDR3 in DNA: TGTGCCAGCCTCGCGATTCTGGGAGGGACCCAGTACTTC. It is translated as CASLAILGGTQYF.

The chain combines TRBV30 with TRBJ2-5; 9 nucleotides line up with TRBD2. The length of the CDR3 is 16 residues. Germline V lookup: CDR1 GTSNPN, CDR2 SVGIG (reference sequence). The V gene end was trimmed by 2 bases and the J gene end by 1 base; junction bases not matched to a gene: 8. In DNA, the CDR3 is TGTGCCTGGAGTCGGACTAGCGTGTTACTCCAAGAGACCCAGTACTTC. Translated: CAWSRTSVLLQETQYF.

The chain recombines TRBV20-1 with TRBJ1-6; no definite D call. This CDR3 region has 11 residues. In germline, CDR1 is DFQATT, CDR2 SNEGSKA (reference sequence). Trimming shortened V by 0 bases and J by 14 bases, and 8 bases separated the two germline ends. The CDR3 DNA follows: TGCAGTGCTAGAGATCAGGTCTCCCTCCACTTT. Translated, it gives CSARDQVSLHF.

The table lists this clone with a few counts. The V and J genes are TRBV30 and TRBJ2-5, with D hard to call. This CDR3 has 13 amino acids. The V and J ends lost 2 bases and 1 base respectively, with 8 bases between them. CDR1 GTSNPN and CDR2 SVGIG come from the germline V gene (reference sequence). Here the CDR3 DNA reads TGTGCCTGGAGTCCCCTTATCCAAGAGACCCAGTACTTC. Residues: CAWSPLIQETQYF.

V and J are TRBV30 and TRBJ1-1, with D possibly being TRBD1 (5 bases). The V gene lost 3 bases and the J gene lost 1 base, with 15 bases spanning the gap. CDR3 length equals 15 residues. In germline, CDR1 is GTSNPN, CDR2 SVGIG (reference sequence). As DNA, the CDR3 is TGTGCCTGGAGCCAAAGGGTGGGGCGGAACACTGAAGCTTTCTTT. It translates to CAWSQRVGRNTEAFF. Filled out from reference TRBV30 and TRBJ1-1, the complete variable domain reads SQTIHQWPATLVQPVGSPLSLECTVEGTSNPNLYWYRQAAGRGLQLLFYSVGIGQISSEVPQNLSASRPQDRQFILSSKKLLLSDSGFYLCAWSQRVGRNTEAFFGQGTRLTVV.

This clone has a single count. The chain has TRBV6-6 and TRBJ1-2, with D possibly being TRBD1 (6 bases). The CDR3 extends over 15 amino acids. With 3 bases removed from V and 5 bases from J, the gap between germline ends came to 16 bases. Germline CDR1 MNHNY, CDR2 SVGAGI (reference sequence). Here the CDR3 reads CASSYGVTGKYGYTF. The DNA for the CDR3 is TGTGCCAGCAGTTATGGCGTCACAGGGAAATATGGCTACACCTTC.

This chain joins TRBV6-1 and TRBJ2-5; 7 bases are a match to TRBD2. In germline, CDR1 is MNHNS, CDR2 SASEGT. The CDR3 runs 15 residues. V shed 6 bases and J 5 bases; nucleotides not matched to a gene: 12. Written as DNA, the CDR3 is TGTGCCAGCAGACCCTGGGTGGCGGGGGACGAGACCCAGTACTTC. Residues: CASRPWVAGDETQYF.

This rearrangement joins TRBV10-1 to TRBJ1-4, with TRBD1 identical over 8 bases. Germline V gene lookup returns CDR1 WNHNN and CDR2 SYGVQD (reference sequence). The trim removed 6 bases at V and 0 bases at J, leaving 12 bases unmatched. There are 18 residues in the CDR3. The CDR3 here is CASRGSSGGYATNEKLFF. The CDR3 DNA is TGCGCCAGCAGGGGGAGCTCAGGGGGCTATGCAACTAATGAAAAACTGTTTTTT.

This clone was picked up a small number of times. CDR3 residues: CSAFMNTEAFF. CDR3 nucleotides: TGCAGTGCTTTCATGAACACTGAAGCTTTCTTT. The gene calls are TRBV20-1 and TRBJ1-1; D is uncertain. Trimming stripped 5 bases from V and 0 bases from J, with 4 bases between. Germline CDR1 is DFQATT and CDR2 is SNEGSKA (reference sequence). The CDR3 loop spans 11 amino acids.

There are a few counts of this clone. The CDR3 is CASSLQGVFSGELFF. The DNA of the CDR3 is TGTGCCAGCAGCTTGCAGGGGGTTTTTTCCGGGGAGCTGTTTTTT. The chain links TRBV5-4 to TRBJ2-2; 7 bases fit TRBD1. V lost 1 base, J lost 6 bases, and 6 bases stayed unmatched. This CDR3 is 15 amino acids long. Germline values: CDR1 SGHNT, CDR2 YYREEE (reference sequence).

This clone was counted only a few times. V usage is TRBV19 and J usage is TRBJ1-1, with D unclear. This CDR3 contains 16 residues. The germline V gene has CDR1 LNHDA and CDR2 SQIVND (reference sequence). Trimming removed 5 bases from V and 4 bases from J, with 20 bases in between. The CDR3 here is CASSLGVNLGGTEAFF. Written as DNA, the CDR3 is TGTGCCAGTAGTTTGGGCGTCAACCTAGGAGGCACTGAAGCTTTCTTT.

V and J are TRBV7-9 and TRBJ1-3; the D gene is possibly TRBD1 (6 bases). Trimming left V 5 bases short and J 7 bases short, with 18 bases between. This CDR3 comprises 15 residues. Germline assignment: CDR1 SEHNR and CDR2 FQNEAQ (reference sequence). CDR3 amino acids: CASSAQGSSGNTIYF. The CDR3 region has the DNA TGTGCCAGCAGCGCACAGGGCTCCTCCGGGAACACCATATATTTT. Together with reference TRBV7-9 and TRBJ1-3, the CDR3 gives the full variable domain: DTGVSQNPRHKITKRGQNVTFRCDPISEHNRLYWYRQTLGQGPEFLTYFQNEAQLEKSRLLSDRFSAERPKGSFSTLEIQRTEQGDSAMYLCASSAQGSSGNTIYFGEGSWLTVV.

J is TRBJ1-2 and V is TRBV6-5, with a possible D match to TRBD1 (6 bases). The CDR3 loop spans 14 amino acids. V was pared by 8 bases and J by 3 bases, with 16 bases between. The germline V gene has CDR1 MNHEY and CDR2 SVGAGI. Here the CDR3 DNA reads TGTGCCAGCTGGGGGGGCCGGTGGGACTATGGCTACACCTTC. Translated: CASWGGRWDYGYTF.

This clone was counted once. The chain recombines TRBV6-6 with TRBJ1-1; tentative D call: TRBD1 (5 bases). The CDR3 contains 13 residues. V was cut by 4 bases and J by 6 bases, with 12 bases left in between. The germline V gene encodes CDR1 MNHNY and CDR2 SVGAGI (reference sequence). The CDR3 region has the DNA TGTGCCAGCAGTTTGCCTGGGGGGGCTGAAGCTTTCTTT. It specifies CASSLPGGAEAFF.

V usage is TRBV12-5 and J usage is TRBJ2-6; unclear D gene. The CDR3 runs 14 residues. V was cut by 5 bases and J by 1 base, with 6 bases left in between. Germline lookup yields CDR1 LGHNT and CDR2 FRNRAP. In nucleotides, the CDR3 is TGTGCTAGTGGTCACCTATCTGGGGCCAACGTCCTGACTTTC. Its protein product is CASGHLSGANVLTF.